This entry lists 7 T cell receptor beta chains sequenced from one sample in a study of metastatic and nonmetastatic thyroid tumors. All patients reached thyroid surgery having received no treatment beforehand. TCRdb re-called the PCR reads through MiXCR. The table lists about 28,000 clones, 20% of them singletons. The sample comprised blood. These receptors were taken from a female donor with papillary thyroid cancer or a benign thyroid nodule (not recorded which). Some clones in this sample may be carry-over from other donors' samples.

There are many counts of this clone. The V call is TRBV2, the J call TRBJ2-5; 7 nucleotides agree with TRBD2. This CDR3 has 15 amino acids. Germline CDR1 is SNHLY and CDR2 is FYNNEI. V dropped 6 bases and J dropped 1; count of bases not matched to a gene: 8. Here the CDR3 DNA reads TGTGCCAGCAGCCTTGGACTAGGCGGCCAAGAGACCCAGTACTTC. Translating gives CASSLGLGGQETQYF.

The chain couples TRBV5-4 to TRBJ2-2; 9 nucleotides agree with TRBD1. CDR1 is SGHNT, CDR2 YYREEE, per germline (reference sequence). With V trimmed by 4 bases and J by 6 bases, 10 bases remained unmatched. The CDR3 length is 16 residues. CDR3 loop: CASSKRTGVLSGELFF. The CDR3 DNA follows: TGTGCCAGCAGCAAGAGGACAGGGGTCCTATCCGGGGAGCTGTTTTTT.

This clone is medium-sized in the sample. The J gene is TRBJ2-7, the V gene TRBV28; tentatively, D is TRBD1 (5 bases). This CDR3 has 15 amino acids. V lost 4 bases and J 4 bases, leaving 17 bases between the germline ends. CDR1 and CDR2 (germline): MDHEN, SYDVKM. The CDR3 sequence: CASSSDIYRTYEQYF. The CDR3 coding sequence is TGTGCCAGCAGTTCGGACATCTACCGTACGTACGAGCAGTACTTC. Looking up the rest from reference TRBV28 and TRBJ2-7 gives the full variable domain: DVKVTQSSRYLVKRTGEKVFLECVQDMDHENMFWYRQDPGLGLRLIYFSYDVKMKEKGDIPEGYSVSREKKERFSLILESASTNQTSMYLCASSSDIYRTYEQYFGPGTRLTVT.

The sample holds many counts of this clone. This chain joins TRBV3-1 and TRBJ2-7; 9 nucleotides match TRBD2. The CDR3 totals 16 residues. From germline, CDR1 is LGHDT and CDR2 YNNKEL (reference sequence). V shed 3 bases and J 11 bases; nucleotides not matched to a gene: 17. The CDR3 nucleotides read TGTGCCAGCAGCCAGAACACTTCGGGCGGGAGGGCCTTTAAGTACTTC. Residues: CASSQNTSGGRAFKYF.

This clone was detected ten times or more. The CDR3 region is CASSPGTGDETQYF. CDR3 coding DNA: TGTGCCAGCTCACCAGGGACAGGGGACGAGACCCAGTACTTC. The V gene is TRBV18, the J gene TRBJ2-5; 10 positions agree with TRBD1. Germline V gene lookup returns CDR1 KGHSH and CDR2 LQKENI. With V trimmed by 2 bases and J by 5 bases, 2 bases remained unmatched. The CDR3 contains 14 residues. The full variable domain, completed using reference TRBV18 and TRBJ2-5, is NAGVMQNPRHLVRRRGQEARLRCSPMKGHSHVYWYRQLPEEGLKFMVYLQKENIIDESGMPKERFSAEFPKEGPSILRIQQVVRGDSAAYFCASSPGTGDETQYFGPGTRLLVL.

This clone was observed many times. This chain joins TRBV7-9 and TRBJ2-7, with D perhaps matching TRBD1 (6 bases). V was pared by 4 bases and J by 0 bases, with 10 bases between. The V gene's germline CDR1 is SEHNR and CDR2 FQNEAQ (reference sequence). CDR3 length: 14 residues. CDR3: CASSSTGASYEQYF. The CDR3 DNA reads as TGTGCCAGCAGCTCGACAGGTGCCTCCTACGAGCAGTACTTC. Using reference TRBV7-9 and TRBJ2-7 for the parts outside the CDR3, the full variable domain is DTGVSQNPRHKITKRGQNVTFRCDPISEHNRLYWYRQTLGQGPEFLTYFQNEAQLEKSRLLSDRFSAERPKGSFSTLEIQRTEQGDSAMYLCASSSTGASYEQYFGPGTRLTVT.

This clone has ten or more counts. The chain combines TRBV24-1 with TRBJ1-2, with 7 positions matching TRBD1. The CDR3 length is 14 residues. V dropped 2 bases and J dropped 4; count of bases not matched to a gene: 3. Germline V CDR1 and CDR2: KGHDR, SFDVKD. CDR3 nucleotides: TGTGCCACCAGTGATTCACAGGGGTTCTATGGCTACACCTTC. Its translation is CATSDSQGFYGYTF.